This T cell receptor (beta chain) was sequenced during a study of cytomegalovirus exposure and HLA in healthy donors. A multiplex PCR was run with 60 Vbeta primers and 13 Jbeta primers. The repertoire was sequenced with immunoSEQ multiplex PCR; TCRdb's copy has only in-frame clones and lacks some. This table holds about 88,000 clones, around four fifths found once. Germline CDR1 reads LGHNA; CDR2 reads YSLEER. This CDR3 is built from 12 residues. V was cut by 4 bases and J by 5 bases, with 8 bases left in between. The specimen was PBMCs. The chain couples TRBV4-3 to TRBJ1-2; D not certain. The receptor comes from a woman aged 35 to 49 in good health and CMV-seronegative. The CDR3 bases are TGCGCCAGCAGCCCGACCGGGTATGGCTACACCTTC. It yields the protein CASSPTGYGYTF.